What follows describes a single T cell receptor beta chain. It has no known antigen specificity. Base qualities are missing; no much larger clone stands one base away. Using the deep immunoSEQ assay, TCR CDR3 regions were amplified from genomic DNA by multiplex PCR. Extracted genomic DNA from each cell subset was distributed evenly across all wells of several immunoSEQ 96-well plates, and each plate was treated as a replicate. For sorted subsets, each replicate PCR was loaded with about 200 ng genomic DNA, equivalent to 30,000 or so T cell genomes. Purified libraries were measured with a Qubit 3.0 fluorometer, size-checked on a Bioanalyzer 2100, and measured again with the KAPA Library Quantification kit. Every immunoSEQ 96-well plate was sequenced on a separate single-read 150-cycle Illumina NextSeq 550 flow cell. For the original study's pipeline: Because only junctional sequences without quality scores were contained in the immunoSEQ output, filtering matching that applied to full-length reads could not be performed. To assign V/J genes and CDR3, sequences were annotated using PyIR, a Python wrapper for IgBLAST v1.9, with IMGT germline references. Reads were filtered out if the reads had weak V/J assignments (E-value above 1e-6), no CDR3, stop codons, out-of-frame junctions, or ambiguous translated residues. A V3J clonotype was defined by an identical inferred V gene, J gene, and CDR3 amino acid sequence. To compute the percentage overlap between repertoires, the number of shared unique clonotypes was divided by the size of the smaller repertoire. Repertoire richness was assessed with RTK rarefaction, the Chao1 estimator, and Recon v2.1 estimates of unobserved clonotypes. Generation probabilities for all TCRbeta clonotypes obtained by the gDNA method from a handful of donors were computed using OLGA. TCRdb holds this immuneACCESS table with in-frame rearrangements only. Some clones are missing; in checked studies, unresolved V genes explain under half, and the rest has no known cause. V and J calls and clone size come straight from that table; D and trimming were deduced from the DNA. The sample data list about 2.4 million clones, and more than 80% of these were observed just once. The ten biggest clones cover under 0.15% of the sample.

Healthy HIV-negative adults with no recently reported acute infections or vaccinations were included as donors. Only Caucasian adults living in Nashville, Tennessee, USA were represented among the donors. CD4+ T cells were enriched by magnetic negative selection; naive cells were then positively selected on CD45RA, and the negative fraction formed the memory subset. Blood was obtained by leukapheresis, after which PBMCs were separated by Ficoll-Histopaque density gradient centrifugation and cryopreserved in liquid nitrogen vapor phase. Purity and quantity of every magnetically sorted T cell population were checked by analytical flow cytometry. Genomic DNA was isolated from each sorted fraction and quantified by UV absorbance on a Nanodrop 2000c. The data were taken from a study of shared clonotypes between healthy human individuals (dated by TCRdb to 2019 to 2021). About the full investigation: A couple of women and a few men aged 18 to 49 years were included in the cohort. To estimate repertoire size and how much clonotype sharing occurs between individuals, the study deeply sequenced the blood TCR repertoires of roughly 5 healthy adults. Libraries were prepared and TCR repertoires were sequenced by different laboratories using diverse techniques, in order to increase sequencing depth and limit assay-specific biases. For each donor, three plates each were used for CD4 naive and CD4 memory, two plates were used for CD8 naive, and one plate was used for CD8 memory. Each donor's leukapheresis produced roughly between roughly 0.94 and 9.5 billion PBMCs.

Paper-wide results and their limitations: Sampling was restricted to blood, and TCR repertoires in tissues likely differ from the TCR repertoires found in blood. The small number of donors limited the genetic and exposure-history diversity represented. Naive subsets generally had larger estimated clonotype richness than memory subsets. Roughly 5% of naive CD4, 3.5% of naive CD8, around 2.3% of memory CD4, and about 0.4% of memory CD8 clonotypes were shared across several donors. Compared with non-shared clonotypes, the clonotypes found in all four sorted-subset donors had higher generation probabilities. Incomplete sequencing was indicated by rarefaction of sorted-subset datasets, despite the large sequencing depth. Based on pairwise subsampling, the degree of clonotype sharing among donors was expected to be affected by sequencing depth.

V was cut back by 1 base and J by 3 bases, leaving a gap of 9 bases between them. The CDR3 spans 15 residues, from the cysteine through the phenylalanine. Kept here is only the CDR3 DNA, which spans 45 bases and is read in frame from base 1. As encoded in the germline V gene (reference sequence), CDR1 is LNHDA while CDR2 is SQIVND. This TCR came from a young man in good health. Input material: naive CD4+ T cells sorted from blood. Sample cell subset or site, as interpreted from the label and publication: CD45RA+ positively selected. The rearranged segments are TRBV19 and TRBJ1-4; the best D guess is TRBD1, with 5 bases matching. The CDR3 reads as follows: CASSIVQGPNEKLFF. At the DNA level, the sequence is TGTGCCAGTAGTATAGTTCAGGGACCTAATGAAAAACTGTTTTTT.